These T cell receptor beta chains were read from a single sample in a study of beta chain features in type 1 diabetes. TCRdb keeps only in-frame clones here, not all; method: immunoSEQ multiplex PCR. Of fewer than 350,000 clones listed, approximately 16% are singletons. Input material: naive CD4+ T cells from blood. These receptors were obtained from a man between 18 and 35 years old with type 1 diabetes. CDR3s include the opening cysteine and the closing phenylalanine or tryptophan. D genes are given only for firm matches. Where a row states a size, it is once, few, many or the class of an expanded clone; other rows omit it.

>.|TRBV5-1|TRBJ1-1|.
CASSPFRDMNTEAFF
TGCGCCAGCAGCCCGTTTCGGGACATGAACACTGAAGCTTTCTTT
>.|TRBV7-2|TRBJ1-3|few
CASSSGGGSGNTIYF
TGTGCCAGCAGCTCCGGGGGGGGCTCTGGAAACACCATATATTTT
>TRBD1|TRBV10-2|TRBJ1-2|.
CASRGTGEVGYTF
TGCGCCAGCAGGGGGACAGGGGAGGTTGGCTACACCTTC
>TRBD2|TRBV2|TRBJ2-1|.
CASSSTSGAGQFF
TGTGCCAGCAGCTCGACTAGCGGGGCTGGGCAGTTCTTC
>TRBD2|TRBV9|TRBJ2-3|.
CASSPGEGPDTQYF
TGTGCCAGCAGCCCCGGGGAGGGCCCAGATACGCAGTATTTT
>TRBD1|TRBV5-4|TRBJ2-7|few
CASSLAGGRTYEQYF
TGTGCCAGCAGCTTGGCAGGGGGCCGAACCTACGAGCAGTACTTC
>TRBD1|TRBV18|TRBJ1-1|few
CASSPDRGEAFF
TGTGCCAGCTCACCTGACAGGGGTGAAGCTTTCTTT
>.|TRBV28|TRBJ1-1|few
CASSLFLTNTEAFF
TGTGCCAGCAGTTTATTTCTCACAAACACTGAAGCTTTCTTT
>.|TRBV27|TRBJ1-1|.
CASTPAGQTIEAFF
TGTGCCAGCACTCCTGCTGGGCAGACAATTGAAGCTTTCTTT
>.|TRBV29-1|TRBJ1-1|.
CSVVKGFPGTEAFF
TGCAGCGTAGTTAAAGGATTTCCGGGCACTGAAGCTTTCTTT
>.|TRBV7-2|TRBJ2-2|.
CASSLEYGNTGELFF
TGTGCCAGCAGCTTAGAGTACGGGAACACCGGGGAGCTGTTTTTT
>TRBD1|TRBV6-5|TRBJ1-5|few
CASSRDRGQPQHF
TGTGCCAGCAGTCGGGACAGGGGTCAGCCCCAGCATTTT
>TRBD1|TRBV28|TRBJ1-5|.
CASSTETGKGNQPQHF
TGTGCCAGCAGTACCGAGACAGGGAAGGGCAATCAGCCCCAGCATTTT
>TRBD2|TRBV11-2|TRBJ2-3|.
CASSLGTSVKSTDTQYF
TGTGCCAGCAGCTTAGGAACTAGCGTGAAGAGCACAGATACGCAGTATTTT
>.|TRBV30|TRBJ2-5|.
CASTAVNQETQYF
TGTGCCTCGACTGCGGTGAACCAAGAGACCCAGTACTTC
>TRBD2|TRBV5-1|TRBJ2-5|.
CASSPFGGGRETQYF
TGCGCCAGCAGCCCCTTCGGGGGGGGCAGAGAGACCCAGTACTTC
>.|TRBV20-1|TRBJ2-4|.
CSARLAHIQYF
TGCAGTGCTAGACTAGCGCACATTCAGTACTTC
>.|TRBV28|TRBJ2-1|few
CASSPPRGNEQFF
TGTGCCAGCAGTCCCCCTAGAGGCAATGAGCAGTTCTTC
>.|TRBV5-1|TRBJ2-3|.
CASSYNTDTQYF
TGCGCCAGCAGCTACAACACAGATACGCAGTATTTT
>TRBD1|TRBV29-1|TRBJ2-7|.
CSVSRGQGAEQYF
TGCAGCGTGTCCCGGGGGCAGGGGGCCGAGCAGTACTTC
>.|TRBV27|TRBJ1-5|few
CASSPLNQPQHF
TGTGCCAGCAGTCCCCTCAATCAGCCCCAGCATTTT
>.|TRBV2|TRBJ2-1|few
CASSEEGGIYNEQFF
TGTGCCAGCAGTGAAGAGGGAGGCATCTACAATGAGCAGTTCTTC
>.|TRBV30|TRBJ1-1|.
CAWTGVRPGTEAFF
TGTGCCTGGACAGGGGTAAGGCCCGGCACTGAAGCTTTCTTT
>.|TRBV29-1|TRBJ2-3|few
CSGETYSTDTQYF
TGCAGCGGTGAAACTTATAGCACAGATACGCAGTATTTT
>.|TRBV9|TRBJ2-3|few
CASRAGRTDTQYF
TGTGCCAGCCGGGCGGGGCGCACAGATACGCAGTATTTT
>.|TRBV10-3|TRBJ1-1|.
CATHSAGAATEAFF
TGTGCCACCCACTCGGCAGGGGCGGCCACTGAAGCTTTCTTT
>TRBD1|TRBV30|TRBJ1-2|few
CAWSSDRVGGYTF
TGTGCCTGGAGTTCAGACAGGGTGGGCGGCTACACCTTC
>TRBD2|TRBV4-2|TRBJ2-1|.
CASSQSGTSGTNEQFF
TGTGCCAGCAGCCAAAGCGGGACTAGCGGGACCAATGAGCAGTTCTTC
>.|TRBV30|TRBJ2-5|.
CAWSSSFQETQYF
TGTGCCTGGAGTAGCTCGTTCCAAGAGACCCAGTACTTC
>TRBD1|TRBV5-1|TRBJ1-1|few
CASSRDREFEAFF
TGCGCCAGCAGCCGGGACAGGGAATTTGAAGCTTTCTTT
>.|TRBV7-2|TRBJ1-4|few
CASSLQGNEKLFF
TGTGCCAGCAGCTTACAGGGAAATGAAAAACTGTTTTTT
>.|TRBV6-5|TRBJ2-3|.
CASSYRPGRTDTQYF
TGTGCCAGCAGTTACCGGCCAGGCCGCACAGATACGCAGTATTTT
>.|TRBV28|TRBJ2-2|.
CASLLSANTGELFF
TGTGCCAGCCTGTTGAGTGCGAACACCGGGGAGCTGTTTTTT
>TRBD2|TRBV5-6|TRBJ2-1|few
CASSGQRDSYNEQFF
TGTGCCAGCAGCGGTCAGCGGGACTCCTACAATGAGCAGTTCTTC
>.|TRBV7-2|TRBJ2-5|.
CASSLAPGETQYF
TGTGCCAGCAGCTTAGCGCCAGGGGAGACCCAGTACTTC
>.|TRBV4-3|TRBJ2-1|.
CASSQDFVIGGRFF
TGCGCCAGCAGCCAAGATTTTGTCATCGGGGGGCGATTCTTC
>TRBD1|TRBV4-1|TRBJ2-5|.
CASSQARDRRLETQYF
TGCGCCAGCAGCCAAGCAAGGGACAGAAGGTTGGAGACCCAGTACTTC
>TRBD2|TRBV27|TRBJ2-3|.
CASSLRAKSPAGGTDTQYF
TGTGCCAGCAGTTTACGGGCCAAATCACCGGCGGGGGGCACAGATACGCAGTATTTT